The entry that follows covers one T cell receptor beta chain sequence. The data were taken from a study of cytomegalovirus exposure and HLA in healthy donors. Use of 60 Vbeta and 13 Jbeta primers characterized the PCR. Produced via immunoSEQ multiplex PCR; TCRdb's table is partial and in-frame only. The data contain under 200,000 clones, about 77% of them singletons. The trim removed 2 bases at V and 2 bases at J, leaving 5 bases unmatched. This CDR3 has 16 residues. From germline, CDR1 is LNHNV and CDR2 YYDKDF (reference sequence). The sample comprised PBMCs. The source of this sequence is a woman between 35 and 50 years old in good health and CMV-seropositive. The rearrangement joins TRBV15 to TRBJ2-7; 11 bases are shared with TRBD1. CDR3 region: CATSRIPGQGAYEQYF. In DNA, the CDR3 is TGTGCCACCAGCAGAATTCCGGGACAGGGGGCCTACGAGCAGTACTTC.